The clone carrying this T cell receptor beta chain was counted many times. Trimming took 8 bases from V and 5 from J; bases not matched to a gene: 5. The CDR3 extends over 14 amino acids. This entry belongs to a study of regulatory T cells in long-lasting Graves disease. TCR beta libraries were built with iRepertoire HTBI primers and Arm-PCR of CDR3 regions. TCRdb redid the calling of the multiplex PCR reads with MiXCR, one entry per CDR3 protein. The sample has around 430,000 distinct CDR3 sequences, around a fifth seen once. The time point was: persistent/refractory GD, antithyroid drugs over 5 years with positive TRAb. The authors made the TCR library using RNA they extracted from PBMCs.

The sample was peripheral blood mononuclear cells (PBMCs), taken when the disease was refractory, from a patient treated with antithyroid drugs. This chain joins TRBV12-3 or TRBV12-4 and TRBJ1-4; 10 bases line up with TRBD1. The receptor's source is a female donor with Graves disease. CDR3 sequence: CASSGGQGNEKLFF. The DNA of the CDR3 is TGTGCCAGCTCAGGGGGACAGGGGAATGAAAAACTGTTTTTT.